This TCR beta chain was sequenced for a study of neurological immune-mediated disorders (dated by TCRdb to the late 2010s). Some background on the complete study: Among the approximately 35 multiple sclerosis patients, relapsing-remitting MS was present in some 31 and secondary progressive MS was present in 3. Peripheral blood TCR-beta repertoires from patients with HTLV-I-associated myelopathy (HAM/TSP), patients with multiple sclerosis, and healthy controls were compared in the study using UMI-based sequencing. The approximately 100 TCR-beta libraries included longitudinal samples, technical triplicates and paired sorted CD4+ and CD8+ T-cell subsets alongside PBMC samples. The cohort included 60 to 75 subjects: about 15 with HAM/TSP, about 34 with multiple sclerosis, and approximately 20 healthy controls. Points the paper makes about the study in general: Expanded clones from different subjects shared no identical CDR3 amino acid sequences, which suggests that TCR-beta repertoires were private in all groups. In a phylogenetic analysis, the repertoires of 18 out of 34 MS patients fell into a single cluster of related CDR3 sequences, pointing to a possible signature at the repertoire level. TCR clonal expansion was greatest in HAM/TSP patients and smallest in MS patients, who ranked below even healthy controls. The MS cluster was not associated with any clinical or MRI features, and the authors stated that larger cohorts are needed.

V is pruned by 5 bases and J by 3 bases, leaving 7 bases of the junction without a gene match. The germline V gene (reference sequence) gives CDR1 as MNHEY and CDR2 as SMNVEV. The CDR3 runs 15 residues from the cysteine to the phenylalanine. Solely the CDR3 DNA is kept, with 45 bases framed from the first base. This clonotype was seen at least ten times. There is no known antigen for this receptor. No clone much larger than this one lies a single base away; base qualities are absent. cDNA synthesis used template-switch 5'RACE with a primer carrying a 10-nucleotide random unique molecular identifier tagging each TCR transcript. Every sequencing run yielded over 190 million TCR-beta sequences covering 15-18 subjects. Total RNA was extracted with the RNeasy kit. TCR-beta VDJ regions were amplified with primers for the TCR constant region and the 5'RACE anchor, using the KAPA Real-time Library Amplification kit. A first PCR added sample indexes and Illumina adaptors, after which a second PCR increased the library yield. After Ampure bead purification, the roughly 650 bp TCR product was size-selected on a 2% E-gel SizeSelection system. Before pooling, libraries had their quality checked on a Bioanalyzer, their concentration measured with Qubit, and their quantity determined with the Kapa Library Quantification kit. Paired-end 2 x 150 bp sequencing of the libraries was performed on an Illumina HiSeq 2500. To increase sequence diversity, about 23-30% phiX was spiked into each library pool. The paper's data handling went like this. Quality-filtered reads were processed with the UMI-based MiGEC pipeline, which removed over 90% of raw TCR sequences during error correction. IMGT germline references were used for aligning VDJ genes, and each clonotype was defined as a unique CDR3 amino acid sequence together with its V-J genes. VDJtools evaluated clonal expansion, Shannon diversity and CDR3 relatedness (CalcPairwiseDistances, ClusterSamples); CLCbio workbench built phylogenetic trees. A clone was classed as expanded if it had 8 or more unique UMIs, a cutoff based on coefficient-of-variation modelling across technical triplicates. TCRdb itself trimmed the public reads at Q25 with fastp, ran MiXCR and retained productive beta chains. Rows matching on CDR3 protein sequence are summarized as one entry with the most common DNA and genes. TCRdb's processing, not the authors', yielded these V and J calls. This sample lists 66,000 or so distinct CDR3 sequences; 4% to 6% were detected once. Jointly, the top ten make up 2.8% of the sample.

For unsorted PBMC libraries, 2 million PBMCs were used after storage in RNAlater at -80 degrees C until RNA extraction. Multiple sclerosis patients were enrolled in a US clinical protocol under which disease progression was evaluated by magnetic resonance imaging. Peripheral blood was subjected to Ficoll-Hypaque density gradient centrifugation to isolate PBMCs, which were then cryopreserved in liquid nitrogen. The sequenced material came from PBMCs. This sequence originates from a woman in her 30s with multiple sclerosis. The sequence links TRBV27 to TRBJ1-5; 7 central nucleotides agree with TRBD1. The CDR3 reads CASSPATGVNQPQHF. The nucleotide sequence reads TGTGCCAGCAGTCCTGCAACAGGGGTCAATCAGCCCCAGCATTTT.